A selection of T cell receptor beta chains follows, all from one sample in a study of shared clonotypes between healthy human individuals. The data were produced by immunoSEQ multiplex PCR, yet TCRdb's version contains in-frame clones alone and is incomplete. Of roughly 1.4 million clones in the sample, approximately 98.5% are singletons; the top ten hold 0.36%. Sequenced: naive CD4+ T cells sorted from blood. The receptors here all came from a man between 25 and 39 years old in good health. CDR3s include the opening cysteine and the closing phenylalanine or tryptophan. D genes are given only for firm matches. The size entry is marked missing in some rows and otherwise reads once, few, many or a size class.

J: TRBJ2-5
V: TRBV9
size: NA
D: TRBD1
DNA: TGTGCCAGCAGCGTAGGACAGGGTGGAGAGACCCAGTACTTC
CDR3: CASSVGQGGETQYF

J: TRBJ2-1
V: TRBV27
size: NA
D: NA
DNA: TGTGCCAGCAGCCTGTTAGGGGGTGAGCAGTTCTTC
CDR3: CASSLLGGEQFF

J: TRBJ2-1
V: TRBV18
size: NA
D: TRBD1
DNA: TGTGCCAGCTCACCCCGACAGGGTCCCTACAATGAGCAGTTCTTC
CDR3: CASSPRQGPYNEQFF

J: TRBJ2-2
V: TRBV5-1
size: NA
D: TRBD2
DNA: TGCGCCAGCAGCTTGGTGCTAGCGGACACCGGGGAGCTGTTTTTT
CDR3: CASSLVLADTGELFF

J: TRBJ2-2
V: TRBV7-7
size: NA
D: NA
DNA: TGTGCCAGCAGCTTGCAGGACGGGTCTACCGGGGAGCTGTTTTTT
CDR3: CASSLQDGSTGELFF

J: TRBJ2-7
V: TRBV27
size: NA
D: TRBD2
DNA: TGTGCCAGCAGACTGGGAGGGGCCACTACCTACGAGCAGTACTTC
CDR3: CASRLGGATTYEQYF

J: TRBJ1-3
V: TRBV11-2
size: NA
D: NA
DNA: TGTGCCAGCAGCTTAGTCCCATGGTCCTCAGGAGGAAACACCATATATTTT
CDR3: CASSLVPWSSGGNTIYF

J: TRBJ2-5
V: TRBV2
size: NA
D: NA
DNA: TGTGCCAGCAGAGGGGGGCCAGGAGGACAGACCCAGTACTTC
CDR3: CASRGGPGGQTQYF

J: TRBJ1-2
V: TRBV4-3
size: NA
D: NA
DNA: TGCGCCAGCAGCCAGGAGGGGCTAGGAGGCTACACCTTC
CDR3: CASSQEGLGGYTF

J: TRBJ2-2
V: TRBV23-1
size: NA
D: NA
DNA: TGCGCCAGCAGTCCACACGCCGGTTGGACCGGGGAGCTGTTTTTT
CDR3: CASSPHAGWTGELFF

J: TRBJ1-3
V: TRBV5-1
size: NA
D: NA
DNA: TGCGCCAGCAGCTTGGCCGGGTCGTACTCTGGAAACACCATATATTTT
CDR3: CASSLAGSYSGNTIYF

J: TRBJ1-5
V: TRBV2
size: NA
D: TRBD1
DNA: TGTGCCAGCAGCGGGACAGTTGTCAGACAGCCCCAGCATTTT
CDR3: CASSGTVVRQPQHF

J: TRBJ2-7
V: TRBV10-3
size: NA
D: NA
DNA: TGTGCCATCAGTGAAGGGAACTCCTACGAGCAGTACTTC
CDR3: CAISEGNSYEQYF

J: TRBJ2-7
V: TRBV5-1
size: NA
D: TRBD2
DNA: TGCGCCAGCAGCTTGGGGCTAGCGGGCCCCCTGAATTACGAGCAGTACTTC
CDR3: CASSLGLAGPLNYEQYF

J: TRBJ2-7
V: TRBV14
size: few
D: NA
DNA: TGTGCCAGCAGCCAAGTGTGGGGACCCTACGAGCAGTACTTC
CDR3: CASSQVWGPYEQYF

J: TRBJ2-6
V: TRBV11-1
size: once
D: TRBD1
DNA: TGTGCCAGCAGCGTTGGACAGGCTCGGGCCAACGTCCTGACTTTC
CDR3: CASSVGQARANVLTF

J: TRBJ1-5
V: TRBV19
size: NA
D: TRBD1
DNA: TGTGCCAGTCGTATTGACCCCGGACAGGGCAAGGAGCCCCAGCATTTT
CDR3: CASRIDPGQGKEPQHF

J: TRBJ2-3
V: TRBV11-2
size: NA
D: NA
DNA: TGTGCCAGCAGCTTAGCGGGGACAGATACGCAGTATTTT
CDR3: CASSLAGTDTQYF

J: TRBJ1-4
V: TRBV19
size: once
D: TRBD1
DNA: TGTGCCAGTAGTAGGGGACAGAAGAATGAAAAACTGTTTTTT
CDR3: CASSRGQKNEKLFF

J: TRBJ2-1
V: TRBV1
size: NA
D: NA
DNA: TGCACCAGCAGCCAAGGACCCAGAGCGGGACATACATACAATGAGCAGTTCTTC
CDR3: CTSSQGPRAGHTYNEQFF

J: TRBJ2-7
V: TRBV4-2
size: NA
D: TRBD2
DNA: TGTGCCAGCAGCCAAGATCTGACTAGCGGGAGCCTCCAGCAGTACTTC
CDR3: CASSQDLTSGSLQQYF

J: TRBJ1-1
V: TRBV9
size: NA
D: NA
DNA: TGTGCCAGCAGCGTAGATCCCACCCCAGGTCCAGGCGCTTTCTTT
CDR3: CASSVDPTPGPGAFF

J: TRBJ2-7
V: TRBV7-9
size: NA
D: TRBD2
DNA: TGTGCCAGCAGCGGGGAGGGACGGCAGTCCTACGAGCAGTACTTC
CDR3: CASSGEGRQSYEQYF

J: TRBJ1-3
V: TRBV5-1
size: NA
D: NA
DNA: TGCGCCAGCAGTGACGGCTCTGGAAACACCATATATTTT
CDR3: CASSDGSGNTIYF

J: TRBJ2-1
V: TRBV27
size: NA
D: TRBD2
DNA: TGTGCCAGCAGTTTAATAAGTCTAGCGGGACATGAGCAGTTCTTC
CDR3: CASSLISLAGHEQFF

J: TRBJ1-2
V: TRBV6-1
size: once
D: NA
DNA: TGTGCCAGCAGTGACTTCAGGCAGTTAGCTAACTATGGCTACACCTTC
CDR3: CASSDFRQLANYGYTF

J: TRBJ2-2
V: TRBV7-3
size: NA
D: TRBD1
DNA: TGTGCCAGCAGCTTAGGGGGGACAGGATGGCTCGGGGAGCTGTTTTTT
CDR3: CASSLGGTGWLGELFF

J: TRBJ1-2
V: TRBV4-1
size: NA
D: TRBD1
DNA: TGCGCCAGCAGCCAACCCCGAGACAGGGTAACCAACTATGGCTACACCTTC
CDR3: CASSQPRDRVTNYGYTF

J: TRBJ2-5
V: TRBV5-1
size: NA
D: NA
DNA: TGCGCCAGCAGCTTGGGGACAGCTCTCCAAGAGACCCAGTACTTC
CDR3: CASSLGTALQETQYF

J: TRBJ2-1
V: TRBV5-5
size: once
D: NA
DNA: TGTGCCAGCAGCTTGGTCTTTAAGGGCGCGGTCTACAATGAGCAGTTCTTC
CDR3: CASSLVFKGAVYNEQFF

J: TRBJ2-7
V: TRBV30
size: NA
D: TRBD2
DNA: TGTGCCTGGACGAGCGGGAGTAGCGAGCAGTACTTC
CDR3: CAWTSGSSEQYF

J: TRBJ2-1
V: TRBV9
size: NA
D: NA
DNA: TGTGCCAGCAGCCGTAGCGGTAGCTCCTACAATGAGCAGTTCTTC
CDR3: CASSRSGSSYNEQFF

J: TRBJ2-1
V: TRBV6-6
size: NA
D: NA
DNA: TGTGCCAGCACCTCCGGGGCCTTGGGGTTCTTC
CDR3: CASTSGALGFF

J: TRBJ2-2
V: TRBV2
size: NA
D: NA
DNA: TGTGCCAGCAGTGCCAGCGGGTATTCCACCGGGGAGCTGTTTTTT
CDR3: CASSASGYSTGELFF

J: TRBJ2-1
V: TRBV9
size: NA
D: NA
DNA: TGTGCCAGCAGCCCCCTAGCGTACTCCTACAATGAGCAGTTCTTC
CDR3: CASSPLAYSYNEQFF

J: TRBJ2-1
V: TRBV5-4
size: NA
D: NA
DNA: TGTGCCAGCAGCTTACCCCTACAGGGAGGCAATGAGCAGTTCTTC
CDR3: CASSLPLQGGNEQFF

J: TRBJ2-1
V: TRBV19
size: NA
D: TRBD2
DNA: TGTGCCAGTAGTCGCCTAGCGGGAGGGCTAAGCTCCTACAATGAGCAGTTCTTC
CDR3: CASSRLAGGLSSYNEQFF

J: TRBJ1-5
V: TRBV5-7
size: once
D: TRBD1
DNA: TGTGCCAGCAGTCCCGGACAGGGGGCGCCTGATCAGCCCCAGCATTTT
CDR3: CASSPGQGAPDQPQHF

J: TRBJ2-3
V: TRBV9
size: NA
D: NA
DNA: TGTGCCAGCAGCCCCTCACGGGGAGTGGCAGATACGCAGTATTTT
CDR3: CASSPSRGVADTQYF

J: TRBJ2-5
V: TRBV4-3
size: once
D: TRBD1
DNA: TGCGCCAGCAGTCGAAGGGGGACAGGATTTCAAGAGACCCAGTACTTC
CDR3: CASSRRGTGFQETQYF

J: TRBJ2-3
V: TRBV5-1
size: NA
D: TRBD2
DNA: TGCGCCAGCAGCTTACAACCAACAATCAGCGGGAGGGCCTTGAGCATCACAGATACGCAGTATTTT
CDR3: CASSLQPTISGRALSITDTQYF

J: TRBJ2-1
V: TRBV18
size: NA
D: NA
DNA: TGTGCCAGCTCACCCCGTCGAGACAATGAGCAGTTCTTC
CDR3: CASSPRRDNEQFF

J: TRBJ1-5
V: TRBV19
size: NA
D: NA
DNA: TGTGCCAGTAGCACCACAGGGCCGGGCAATCAGCCCCAGCATTTT
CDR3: CASSTTGPGNQPQHF

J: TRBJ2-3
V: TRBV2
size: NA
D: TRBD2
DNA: TGTGCCAGCCGACCTAGCGGGAGTATGGATACGCAGTATTTT
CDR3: CASRPSGSMDTQYF

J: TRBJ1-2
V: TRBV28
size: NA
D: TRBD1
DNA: TGTGCCAGCAGTGGGACAGCTCCGTATGGCTACACCTTC
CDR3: CASSGTAPYGYTF

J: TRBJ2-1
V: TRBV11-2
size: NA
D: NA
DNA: TGTGCCAGCAGCTCCCTGACTGGCGGGTACAATGAGCAGTTCTTC
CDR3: CASSSLTGGYNEQFF

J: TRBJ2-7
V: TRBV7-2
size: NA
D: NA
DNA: TGTGCCAGCAGCTTACTCGGGAGCTCTTACTACGAGCAGTACTTC
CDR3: CASSLLGSSYYEQYF

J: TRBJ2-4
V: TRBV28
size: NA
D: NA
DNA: TGTGCCAGCAGTTTGAGTGCTCTAGCCAAAAACATTCAGTACTTC
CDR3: CASSLSALAKNIQYF

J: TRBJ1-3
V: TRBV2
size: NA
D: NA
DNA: TGTGCCAGCAGCCAGAACAGAGGGAGAAACACCATATATTTT
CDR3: CASSQNRGRNTIYF

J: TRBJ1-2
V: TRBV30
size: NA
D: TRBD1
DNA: TGTGCCTGGAGTGTACGTAGGACAGGCGCGGGCTATGGCTACACCTTC
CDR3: CAWSVRRTGAGYGYTF

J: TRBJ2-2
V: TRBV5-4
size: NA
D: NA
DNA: TGTGCCAGCAGCTTAGTTGGCCAGCTTAACACCGGGGAGCTGTTTTTT
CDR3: CASSLVGQLNTGELFF